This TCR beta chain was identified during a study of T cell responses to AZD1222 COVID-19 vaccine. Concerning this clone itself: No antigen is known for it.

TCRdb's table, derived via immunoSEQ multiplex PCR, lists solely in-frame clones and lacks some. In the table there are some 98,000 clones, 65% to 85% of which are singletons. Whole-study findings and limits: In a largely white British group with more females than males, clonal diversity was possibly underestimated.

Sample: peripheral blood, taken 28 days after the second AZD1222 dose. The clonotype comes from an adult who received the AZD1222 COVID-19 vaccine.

CDR3 residues: CASSSKPGTGGSDTQYF. CDR3 sequence (DNA): TGCGCCAGCAGCTCCAAGCCCGGGACAGGGGGCTCGGATACGCAGTATTTT. The V gene is TRBV5-1, the J gene TRBJ2-3; 12 nucleotides align to TRBD1. The V segment lost 3 bases and the J segment 6 bases; nucleotides outside the gene matches: 11. This CDR3 region has 17 residues. CDR1 and CDR2 (germline): SGHRS, YFSETQ.